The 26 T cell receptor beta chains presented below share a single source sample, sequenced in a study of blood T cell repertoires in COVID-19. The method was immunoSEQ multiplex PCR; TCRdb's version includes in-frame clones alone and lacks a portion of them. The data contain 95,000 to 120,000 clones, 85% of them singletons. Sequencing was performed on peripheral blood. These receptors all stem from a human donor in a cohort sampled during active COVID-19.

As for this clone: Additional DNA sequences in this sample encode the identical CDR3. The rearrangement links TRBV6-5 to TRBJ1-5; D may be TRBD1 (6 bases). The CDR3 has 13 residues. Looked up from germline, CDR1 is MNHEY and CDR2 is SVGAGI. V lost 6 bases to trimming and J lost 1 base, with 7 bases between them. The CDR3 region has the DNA TGTGCCAGCAGGGGGGCGAGCAATCAGCCCCAGCATTTT. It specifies CASRGASNQPQHF.

CDR3: CASSDSRSGGRSKDEQYF. CDR3 in DNA: TGTGCCAGCAGCGATTCCCGGAGCGGGGGGCGAAGTAAGGACGAGCAGTACTTC. The chain combines TRBV21-1 with TRBJ2-7; TRBD2, the table's D call, was not compared with the DNA. TRBV21-1 is tagged as a pseudogene. This CDR3 is 18 amino acids long.

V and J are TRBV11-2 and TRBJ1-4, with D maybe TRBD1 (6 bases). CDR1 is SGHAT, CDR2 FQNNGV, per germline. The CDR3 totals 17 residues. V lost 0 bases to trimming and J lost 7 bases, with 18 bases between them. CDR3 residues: CASSLDLRTGLGEKLFF. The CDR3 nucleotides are TGTGCCAGCAGCTTAGATCTCCGAACAGGGCTTGGTGAAAAACTGTTTTTT.

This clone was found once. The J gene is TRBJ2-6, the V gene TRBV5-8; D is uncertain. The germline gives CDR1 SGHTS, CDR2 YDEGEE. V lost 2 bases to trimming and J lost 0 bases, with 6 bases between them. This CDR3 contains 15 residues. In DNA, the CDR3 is TGTGCCAGCAGCTTTCAGATCTCTGGGGCCAACGTCCTGACTTTC. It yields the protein CASSFQISGANVLTF.

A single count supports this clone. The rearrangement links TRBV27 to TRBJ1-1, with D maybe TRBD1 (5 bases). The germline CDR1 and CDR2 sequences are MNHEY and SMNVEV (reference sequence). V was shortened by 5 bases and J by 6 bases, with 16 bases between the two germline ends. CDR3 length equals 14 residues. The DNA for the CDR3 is TGTGCCAGCAGTCCTCTGGACAATCGTGCTGAAGCTTTCTTT. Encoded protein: CASSPLDNRAEAFF.

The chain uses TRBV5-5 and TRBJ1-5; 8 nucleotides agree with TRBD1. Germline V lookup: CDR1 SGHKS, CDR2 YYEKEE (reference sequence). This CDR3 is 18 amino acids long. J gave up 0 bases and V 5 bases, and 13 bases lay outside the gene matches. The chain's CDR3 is CASSRAGQAQYSNQPQHF. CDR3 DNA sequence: TGTGCCAGCAGTCGAGCGGGACAGGCCCAATATAGCAATCAGCCCCAGCATTTT.

The CDR3 sequence: CASSQEGWRGASTYNEQFF. CDR3 nucleotide sequence: TGTGCCAGCAGCCAAGAAGGTTGGCGGGGGGCTTCCACCTACAATGAGCAGTTCTTC. This rearrangement joins TRBV4-2 to TRBJ2-1; 8 bases map to TRBD2. Per germline, CDR1 LGHNA and CDR2 YNFKEQ. The CDR3 length is 19 residues. The J segment lost 2 bases and the V segment lost 0 bases, leaving 12 bases of the junction unmatched.

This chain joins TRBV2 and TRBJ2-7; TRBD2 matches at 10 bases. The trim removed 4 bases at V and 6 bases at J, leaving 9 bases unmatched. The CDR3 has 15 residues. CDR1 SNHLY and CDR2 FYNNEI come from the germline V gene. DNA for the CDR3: TGTGCCAGCAGTGTACTAGCGGGGCCGGGAGGCGAGCAGTACTTC. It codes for CASSVLAGPGGEQYF.

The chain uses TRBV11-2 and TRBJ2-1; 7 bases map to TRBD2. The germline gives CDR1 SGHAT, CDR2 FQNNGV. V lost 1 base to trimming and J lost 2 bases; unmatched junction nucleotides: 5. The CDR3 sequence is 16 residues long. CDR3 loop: CASSLVGGGTYNEQFF. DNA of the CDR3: TGTGCCAGCAGCTTAGTAGGCGGGGGAACCTACAATGAGCAGTTCTTC. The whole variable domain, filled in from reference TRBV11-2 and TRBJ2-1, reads EAGVAQSPRYKIIEKRQSVAFWCNPISGHATLYWYQQILGQGPKLLIQFQNNGVVDDSQLPKDRFSAERLKGVDSTLKIQPAKLEDSAVYLCASSLVGGGTYNEQFFGPGTRLTVL.

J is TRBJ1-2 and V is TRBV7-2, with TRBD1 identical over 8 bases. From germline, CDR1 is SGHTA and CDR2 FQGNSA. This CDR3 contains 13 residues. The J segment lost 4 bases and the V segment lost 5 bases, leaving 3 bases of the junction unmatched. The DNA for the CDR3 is TGTGCCAGCAGCCCAACAGGGGGCTATGGCTACACCTTC. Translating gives CASSPTGGYGYTF.

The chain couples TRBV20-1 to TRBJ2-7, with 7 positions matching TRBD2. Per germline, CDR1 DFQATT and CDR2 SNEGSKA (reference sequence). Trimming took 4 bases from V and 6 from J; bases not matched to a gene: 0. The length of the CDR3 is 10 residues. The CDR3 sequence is CSATGGEQYF. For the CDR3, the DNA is TGCAGTGCTACGGGGGGCGAGCAGTACTTC.

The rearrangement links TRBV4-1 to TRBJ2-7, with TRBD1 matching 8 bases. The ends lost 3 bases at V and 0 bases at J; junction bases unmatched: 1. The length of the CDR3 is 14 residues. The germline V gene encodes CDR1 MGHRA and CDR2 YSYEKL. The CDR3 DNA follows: TGCGCCAGCAGCCACGGACAGGGCTCCTACGAGCAGTACTTC. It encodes CASSHGQGSYEQYF.

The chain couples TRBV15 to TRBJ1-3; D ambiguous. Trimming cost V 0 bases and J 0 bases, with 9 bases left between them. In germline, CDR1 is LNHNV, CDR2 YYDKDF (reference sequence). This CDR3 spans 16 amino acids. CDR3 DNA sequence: TGTGCCACCAGCAGAGATTTTGGGAGCTCTGGAAACACCATATATTTT. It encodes CATSRDFGSSGNTIYF.

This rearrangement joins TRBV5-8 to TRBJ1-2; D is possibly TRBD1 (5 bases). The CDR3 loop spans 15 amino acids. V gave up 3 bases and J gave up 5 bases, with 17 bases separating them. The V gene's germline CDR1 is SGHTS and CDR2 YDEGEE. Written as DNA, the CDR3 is TGTGCCAGCAGCTCGATTGCCGGGGGGAGGTATGGCTACACCTTC. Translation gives CASSSIAGGRYGYTF.

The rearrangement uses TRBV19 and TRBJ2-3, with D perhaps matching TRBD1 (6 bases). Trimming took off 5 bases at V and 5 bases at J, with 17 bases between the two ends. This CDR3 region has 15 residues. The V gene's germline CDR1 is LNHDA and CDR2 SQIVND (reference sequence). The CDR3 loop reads CASSAYRDDIDTQYF. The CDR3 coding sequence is TGTGCCAGTAGTGCGTACAGGGATGATATAGATACGCAGTATTTT.

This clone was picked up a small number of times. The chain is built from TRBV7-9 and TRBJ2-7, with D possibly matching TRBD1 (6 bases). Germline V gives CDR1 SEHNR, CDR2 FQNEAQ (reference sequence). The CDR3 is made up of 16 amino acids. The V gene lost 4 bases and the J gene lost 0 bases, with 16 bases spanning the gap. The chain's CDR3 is CASSSYRAGSSYEQYF. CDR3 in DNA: TGTGCCAGCAGCTCCTACAGGGCTGGAAGCTCCTACGAGCAGTACTTC.

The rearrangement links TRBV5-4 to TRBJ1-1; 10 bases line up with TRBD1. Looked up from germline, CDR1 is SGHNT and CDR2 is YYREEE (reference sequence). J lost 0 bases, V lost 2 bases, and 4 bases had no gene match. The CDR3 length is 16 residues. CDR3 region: CASSLGTGALNTEAFF. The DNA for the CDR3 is TGTGCCAGCAGCTTAGGGACAGGGGCTTTGAACACTGAAGCTTTCTTT. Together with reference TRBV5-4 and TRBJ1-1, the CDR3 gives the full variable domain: ETGVTQSPTHLIKTRGQQVTLRCSSQSGHNTVSWYQQALGQGPQFIFQYYREEENGRGNFPPRFSGLQFPNYSSELNVNALELDDSALYLCASSLGTGALNTEAFFGQGTRLTVV.

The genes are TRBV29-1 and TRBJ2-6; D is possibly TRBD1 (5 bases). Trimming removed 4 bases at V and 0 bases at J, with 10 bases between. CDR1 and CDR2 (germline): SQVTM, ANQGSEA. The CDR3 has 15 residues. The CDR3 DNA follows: TGCAGCGTTGCTACAGGAAGCTCTGGGGCCAACGTCCTGACTTTC. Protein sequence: CSVATGSSGANVLTF.

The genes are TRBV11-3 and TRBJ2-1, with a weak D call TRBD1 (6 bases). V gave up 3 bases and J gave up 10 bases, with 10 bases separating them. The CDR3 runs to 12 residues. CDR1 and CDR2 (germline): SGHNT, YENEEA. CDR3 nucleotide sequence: TGTGCCAGCAGCTTCTTCACAGGGGAGCAGTTCTTC. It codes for CASSFFTGEQFF.

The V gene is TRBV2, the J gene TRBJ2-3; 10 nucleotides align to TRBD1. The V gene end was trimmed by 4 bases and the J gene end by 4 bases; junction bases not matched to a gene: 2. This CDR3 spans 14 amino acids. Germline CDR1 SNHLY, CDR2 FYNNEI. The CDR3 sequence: CASSADRGADTQYF. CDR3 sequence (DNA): TGTGCCAGCAGTGCGGACAGGGGGGCAGATACGCAGTATTTT.

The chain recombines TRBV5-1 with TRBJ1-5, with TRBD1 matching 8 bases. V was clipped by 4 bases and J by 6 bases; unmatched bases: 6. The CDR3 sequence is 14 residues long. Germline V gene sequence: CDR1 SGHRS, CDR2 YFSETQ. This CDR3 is CASSLGQGGQPQHF. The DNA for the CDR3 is TGCGCCAGCAGCCTTGGACAGGGCGGTCAGCCCCAGCATTTT.

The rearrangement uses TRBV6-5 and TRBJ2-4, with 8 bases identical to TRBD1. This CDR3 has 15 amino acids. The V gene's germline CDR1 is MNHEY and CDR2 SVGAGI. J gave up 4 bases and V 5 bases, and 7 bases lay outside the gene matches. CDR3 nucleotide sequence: TGTGCCAGCAGTCCTACCAGGACAGGGAAAAACATTCAGTACTTC. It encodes CASSPTRTGKNIQYF.

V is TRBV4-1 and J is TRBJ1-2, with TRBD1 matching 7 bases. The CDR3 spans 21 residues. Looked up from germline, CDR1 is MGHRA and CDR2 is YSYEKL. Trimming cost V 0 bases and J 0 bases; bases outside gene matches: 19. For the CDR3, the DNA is TGCGCCAGCAGCCAAGATGTGGGACAGCCTATTTTACGGGGAGCTAACTATGGCTACACCTTC. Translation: CASSQDVGQPILRGANYGYTF.

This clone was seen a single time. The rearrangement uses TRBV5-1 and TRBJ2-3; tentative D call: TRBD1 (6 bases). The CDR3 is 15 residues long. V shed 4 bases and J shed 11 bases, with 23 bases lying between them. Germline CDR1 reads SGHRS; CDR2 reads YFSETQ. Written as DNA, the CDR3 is TGCGCCAGCAGCCCCGTAGCCGGACAGAGGGCAATGCAGTATTTT. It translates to CASSPVAGQRAMQYF.

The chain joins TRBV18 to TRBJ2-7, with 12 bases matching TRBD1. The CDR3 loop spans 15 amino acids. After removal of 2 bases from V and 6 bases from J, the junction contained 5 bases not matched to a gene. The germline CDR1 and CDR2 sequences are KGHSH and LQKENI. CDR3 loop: CASSPTGDRGLEQYF. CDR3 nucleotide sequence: TGTGCCAGCTCACCAACGGGGGACAGGGGGCTCGAGCAGTACTTC.

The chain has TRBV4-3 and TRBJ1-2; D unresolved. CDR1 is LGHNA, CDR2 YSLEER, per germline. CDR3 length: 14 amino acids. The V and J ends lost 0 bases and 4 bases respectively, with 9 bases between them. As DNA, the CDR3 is TGCGCCAGCAGCCAAGAAAGGGAGGTCTATGGCTACACCTTC. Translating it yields CASSQEREVYGYTF.